A single T cell receptor (beta chain) is shown here with its context. Its specificity is not known. These data come from a study of beta chain features in type 1 diabetes. At the level of the study: On cell yields, gender and age, patients and healthy donors were similar.

Study-wide results and limits: In all four CD4+ subsets, TCRB CDR3 length was significantly, moderately reduced in type 1 diabetes.

The isolated RNA, all of it, was reverse transcribed, so expressed TCRB transcripts were what got sequenced. The protocol was immunoSEQ multiplex PCR, while the TCRdb copy is restricted to in-frame clones and leaves out a portion. The sample contains over 600,000 clones, 9.5% to 15% of which appear only once. The CDR3 length is 16 residues. V was shortened by 1 base and J by 1 base, with 12 bases between the two germline ends. Germline-derived CDR1 and CDR2 are LGHNA and YSLEER. Sequences were obtained from naive CD4+ T cells from blood. V gene TRBV4-3 combines with J gene TRBJ2-3; D ambiguous. The sequence came from a man aged 30 to 45 with type 1 diabetes. The CDR3 protein is CASSQGGQLGTDTQYF. The CDR3 coding sequence is TGCGCCAGCAGCCAAGGTGGTCAGCTAGGCACAGATACGCAGTATTTT.